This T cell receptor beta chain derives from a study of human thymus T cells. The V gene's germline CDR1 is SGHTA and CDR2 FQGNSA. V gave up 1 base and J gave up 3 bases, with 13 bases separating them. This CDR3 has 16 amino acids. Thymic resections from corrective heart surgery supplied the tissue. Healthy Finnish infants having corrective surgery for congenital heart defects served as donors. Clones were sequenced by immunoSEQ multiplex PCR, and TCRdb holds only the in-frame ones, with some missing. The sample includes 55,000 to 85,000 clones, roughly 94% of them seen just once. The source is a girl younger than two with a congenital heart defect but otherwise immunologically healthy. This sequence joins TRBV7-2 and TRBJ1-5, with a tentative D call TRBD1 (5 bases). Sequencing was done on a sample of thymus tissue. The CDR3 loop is CASSLGPGQDNQPQHF. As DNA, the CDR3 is TGTGCCAGCAGCTTAGGTCCGGGGCAGGACAATCAGCCCCAGCATTTT.